Included here is one TCR beta chain sequence, with context. What this receptor recognizes is not known. Read data end 3 residues before the CDR3 end; the end is taken from the germline J gene. The entry originates in a study of T cell clonality in common variable immunodeficiency (dated by TCRdb to between 2015 and 2016). Study-level results and caveats: Increased TCRbeta clonality was found in CVID subjects compared with healthy controls (t-test p = 0.018), with the increase being most characteristic of about a third of subjects. Despite equal DNA input, controls averaged approximately 82,000 unique sequences per sample versus about 31,547 in CVID samples. Fewer TCRbeta clones were shared among CVID subjects than among healthy controls (p < 0.0001). Differences among patients in the CVID cohort limited the correlations between repertoire features and clinical complications. The authors noted that sequencing repertoires of T cell subpopulations would be needed to clarify what caused the increased clonality in CVID. CVID TCRbeta sequences were reported to have fewer deletions and N-nucleotide insertions and to lack highly modified clones with 13 or more V deletions.

Reading from cysteine to phenylalanine, the CDR3 counts 12 amino acids. The 27 bases shown cover part of the CDR3, and their frame starts at base 1. A distance of 9 bases separates the germline ends of V and J, which lose 5 bases and 5 bases respectively. Taken from the germline V gene, the CDR1 and CDR2 loops are SGHAT and FQNNGV. Standard criteria, namely reduction of serum IgG, IgA and/or IgM below the normal range together with specific antibody deficiency, were applied for the diagnosis of CVID. There were 40 to 45 subjects in the CVID group (29 male and roughly 15 female), ranging in age from roughly 9 to 64 years, with a mean age of about 42. Most CVID patients and most healthy controls were of Caucasian heritage. Replacement immunoglobulin therapy had been administered to all CVID subjects for at least one year at the time of study participation. No CVID subject was ill or taking immunomodulatory or immunosuppressive medication when blood was collected. From each donor, about 5 to 8.5 ml of heparinized peripheral whole blood was collected. Genomic DNA from adults with common variable immune deficiency (CVID) and from healthy adult controls was the source for sequencing TCRbeta CDR3 repertoires. Diluted blood was subjected to density centrifugation over Hypaque 1077 or Ficoll-Paque for isolation of peripheral blood mononuclear cells. Genomic DNA was obtained from unsorted mononuclear cells through either Qiagen column purification or a centrifugation-based method.

For sequencing, equivalent amounts of genomic DNA were input from CVID and control samples. For every sample, a 60 bp segment covering the rearranged TCRbeta CDR3 region was amplified and then sequenced. The immunoSEQ assay, a bias-corrected multiplex PCR combined with high-throughput sequencing, was used for TCRbeta amplification. The paper's processing steps were these. Every unique nucleotide sequence counted as a clone and was annotated with V, D and J genes, copy number and frequency. Sequences were labeled productive if in frame, and non-productive if out of frame or containing stop codons. As previously described, clonality was computed from Shannon's entropy. Mean CDR3 Kyte-Doolittle hydropathy was derived from the predicted amino acid sequences of productive clones. The R hclust function was used to hierarchically cluster scaled V gene usage with Manhattan distance and complete linkage. To assess clone sharing by CDR3 amino acid sequence, 12 repertoires per group were resampled over 100 rounds. Repertoires were searched for fewer than 85 published EBV-specific and a few hundred published CMV-specific TCRbeta sequences. A couple of CVID samples yielding fewer than 10,000 sequences were excluded from analysis, leaving over 35 CVID repertoires. TCRdb obtained this table from immuneACCESS and retained in-frame rearrangements with V and J assigned. These tables miss some clones; where compared with another copy, unresolved V genes account for less than half of the shortfall, and the remainder is unexplained. V and J calls and clone size follow that table, whereas D and trimming were derived from the DNA. The data for this sample show 25,000 to 30,000 clones, each detected more than once. Around 30% of the sample is held by the ten biggest clonotypes.

The V gene is TRBV11-2 and the J gene is TRBJ2-5; no D gene call is confident. The TCR was taken from a human donor with common variable immunodeficiency. The sequencing input was peripheral blood mononuclear cells. The sequenced part of the CDR3 DNA is TGTGCCAGCAGCCTGGTAGGGGAGACC. This sequence encodes CASSLVGET. The complete CDR3 protein is CASSLVGETQYF.